Below are 28 T cell receptor beta chains sequenced from a single sample in a study of shared clonotypes between healthy human individuals. TCRdb's table, derived via immunoSEQ multiplex PCR, lists solely in-frame clones and lacks some. The sample consists of about 380,000 clones, about 96% of them appearing once. Sequencing input: memory CD8+ T cells sorted from blood. Specified subset: CD45RO+ cells pooled with CCR7-negative TemRA cells. Receptor source: a man aged 25-40 years in good health.

V is TRBV28 and J is TRBJ2-7; TRBD2 matches at 10 bases. Germline V CDR1 and CDR2: MDHEN, SYDVKM. The V and J ends lost 6 bases and 3 bases, in that order; junction bases with no gene match: 8. The CDR3 spans 15 residues. The CDR3 region has the DNA TGTGCCAGCAGGAGGGCACTAGCGGGGATCTACGAGCAGTACTTC. Its translation: CASRRALAGIYEQYF.

The V and J genes are TRBV6-6 and TRBJ1-4; D is uncertain. This CDR3 has 12 residues. Germline V gene lookup returns CDR1 MNHNY and CDR2 SVGAGI (reference sequence). The ends were cut back, 6 bases at V and 7 bases at J, with 9 bases in the middle. The CDR3 DNA sequence: TGTGCCAGCAGCGGTACTGGTGAAAAACTGTTTTTT. Its protein product is CASSGTGEKLFF.

The rearrangement uses TRBV6-5 and TRBJ2-1, with 7 bases lining up with TRBD1. J was trimmed by 0 bases and V by 2 bases; bases with no gene match: 1. Germline V gene lookup returns CDR1 MNHEY and CDR2 SVGAGI. This CDR3 region has 15 residues. Written as DNA, the CDR3 is TGTGCCAGCAGTTACAGGGGGCTCTCCTACAATGAGCAGTTCTTC. Protein: CASSYRGLSYNEQFF.

The rearrangement joins TRBV6-1 to TRBJ2-5, with 10 nucleotides matching TRBD2. V trimming: 7 bases; J trimming: 7 bases; junction bases outside the gene matches: 9. Germline CDR1 MNHNS, CDR2 SASEGT. The CDR3 has 14 amino acids. Here the CDR3 reads CASKAAGGPRTQYF. CDR3 DNA sequence: TGTGCCAGCAAGGCAGCGGGAGGGCCGAGGACCCAGTACTTC.

The V gene is TRBV14, the J gene TRBJ2-1; TRBD2 aligns across 11 bases. The V gene end was trimmed by 1 base and the J gene end by 1 base; junction bases not matched to a gene: 9. The germline V gene has CDR1 SGHDN and CDR2 FVKESK. This CDR3 spans 19 amino acids. In DNA, the CDR3 is TGTGCCAGCAGCCAAGGGGGGACTAGCGGCACATTATCCTACAATGAGCAGTTCTTC. It specifies CASSQGGTSGTLSYNEQFF.

V usage is TRBV5-1 and J usage is TRBJ2-4; 7 nucleotides align to TRBD2. Germline lookup yields CDR1 SGHRS and CDR2 YFSETQ. V dropped 4 bases and J dropped 7; count of bases not matched to a gene: 5. The CDR3 covers 13 residues. The CDR3 coding sequence is TGCGCCAGCAGCCCCCATAGCGGGAACATTCAGTACTTC. This translates into CASSPHSGNIQYF.

CDR3 in amino acids: CASSSFSGSYEQFF. CDR3 bases: TGTGCCAGCAGTTCCTTTAGCGGGAGCTACGAGCAGTTCTTC. The rearrangement joins TRBV27 to TRBJ2-1; TRBD2 matches 9 bases. After removal of 4 bases from V and 10 bases from J, the junction contained 8 bases not matched to a gene. Germline V gene sequence: CDR1 MNHEY, CDR2 SMNVEV (reference sequence). The CDR3 is made up of 14 amino acids.

The V call is TRBV4-1, the J call TRBJ2-1; no firm D call. The CDR3 consists of 13 residues. The ends were cut back, 4 bases at V and 8 bases at J, with 12 bases in the middle. The V gene's germline CDR1 is MGHRA and CDR2 YSYEKL. The CDR3 is CASSRTAFDEQFF. The CDR3 DNA follows: TGCGCCAGCAGCCGTACAGCCTTTGATGAGCAGTTCTTC.

This chain joins TRBV27 and TRBJ2-5; D may be TRBD2 (6 bases). V lost 4 bases, J lost 4 bases, and 10 bases lay in between. Germline CDR1 reads MNHEY; CDR2 reads SMNVEV (reference sequence). This CDR3 is 13 amino acids long. The CDR3 loop is CASSSTRGETQYF. Here the CDR3 DNA reads TGTGCCAGCAGTTCCACGCGGGGAGAGACCCAGTACTTC.

The chain joins TRBV28 to TRBJ1-2; TRBD1 agrees at 7 bases. Germline values: CDR1 MDHEN, CDR2 SYDVKM. V shed 5 bases and J 4 bases; nucleotides not matched to a gene: 4. The CDR3 covers 13 residues. CDR3 bases: TGTGCCAGCAGTATCCCAGGGGGCTATGGCTACACCTTC. Translated: CASSIPGGYGYTF.

CDR3 DNA: TGTGCCTGGAGCCATGGGGTTACCTACGAGCAGTACTTC. This encodes CAWSHGVTYEQYF. V gene TRBV30 combines with J gene TRBJ2-7; no firm D call. The germline V gene encodes CDR1 GTSNPN and CDR2 SVGIG (reference sequence). The CDR3 sequence is 13 residues long. V was cut by 3 bases and J by 2 bases, with 11 bases left in between.

This clone was seen just once. J is TRBJ2-7 and V is TRBV19, with D possibly called TRBD1 or TRBD2 (5 bases each). The CDR3 has 13 amino acids. V was pared by 2 bases and J by 5 bases, with 10 bases between. Per the germline V gene, CDR1 is LNHDA and CDR2 is SQIVND (reference sequence). CDR3 bases: TGTGCCAGTAGTATAAGGCGAGGGGACGAGCAGTACTTC. Translating it yields CASSIRRGDEQYF.

The rearrangement joins TRBV5-6 to TRBJ2-5; D is tentatively TRBD1 or TRBD2 (6 bases each). The germline V gene has CDR1 SGHDT and CDR2 YYEEEE. V was clipped by 4 bases and J by 7 bases, with 14 bases between them. The CDR3 extends over 13 amino acids. In DNA form, the CDR3 reads TGTGCCAGCAGCGTCGCAGGGGAGGTGACCCAGTACTTC. Translating gives CASSVAGEVTQYF.

The chain links TRBV5-1 to TRBJ1-2; 9 nucleotides align to TRBD1. The CDR3 is made up of 16 amino acids. The junction had 6 bases not matched to a gene; V was cut back by 1 base and J by 2 bases. The germline gives CDR1 SGHRS, CDR2 YFSETQ. The CDR3 protein is CASSLLGQGLNYGYTF. The CDR3 DNA sequence: TGCGCCAGCAGCTTGCTGGGACAGGGACTCAACTATGGCTACACCTTC.

V and J are TRBV10-3 and TRBJ1-1; D gene unclear. Germline CDR1 reads ENHRY; CDR2 reads SYGVKD. V lost 0 bases and J lost 7, with 6 bases in between. The CDR3 runs to 12 residues. The CDR3 region is CAISESLSEAFF. As DNA, the CDR3 is TGTGCCATCAGTGAGTCCCTAAGTGAAGCTTTCTTT.

J is TRBJ1-2 and V is TRBV6-5; D possibly corresponds to TRBD1 (5 bases). Germline CDR1 MNHEY, CDR2 SVGAGI. The CDR3 loop spans 14 amino acids. Trimming cost V 5 bases and J 5 bases, with 15 bases left between them. CDR3 loop: CASSPPRAGYGYTF. For the CDR3, the DNA is TGTGCCAGCAGTCCACCCAGGGCGGGATATGGCTACACCTTC.

The chain employs TRBV2 and TRBJ1-1, with D uncertain. CDR1 SNHLY and CDR2 FYNNEI come from the germline V gene. The CDR3 consists of 11 residues. V lost 3 bases to trimming and J lost 11 bases, with 10 bases between them. The CDR3 DNA follows: TGTGCCAGCAGTGATACGAACATGGCTTTCTTT. Its protein is CASSDTNMAFF.

The genes are TRBV5-1 and TRBJ2-1; maybe TRBD2 (6 bases). CDR1 is SGHRS, CDR2 YFSETQ, per germline. The CDR3 extends over 14 amino acids. Trimming took off 2 bases at V and 8 bases at J, with 14 bases between the two ends. This CDR3 reads CASSLISGSYEQFF. The CDR3 nucleotides are TGCGCCAGCAGCTTAATATCCGGGAGCTATGAGCAGTTCTTC. Using reference TRBV5-1 and TRBJ2-1 for the parts outside the CDR3, the full variable domain is KAGVTQTPRYLIKTRGQQVTLSCSPISGHRSVSWYQQTPGQGLQFLFEYFSETQRNKGNFPGRFSGRQFSNSRSEMNVSTLELGDSALYLCASSLISGSYEQFFGPGTRLTVL.

This chain connects TRBV28 to TRBJ2-5; 14 nucleotides agree with TRBD2. The CDR3 has 18 amino acids. The germline V gene encodes CDR1 MDHEN and CDR2 SYDVKM. V was pared by 1 base and J by 4 bases, with 8 bases of the junction left unmatched. CDR3 in DNA: TGTGCCAGCAGTTTATCGGGACTAGCGGGAGATCTCTCAGAGACCCAGTACTTC. It yields the protein CASSLSGLAGDLSETQYF. The complete variable domain, with remaining parts taken from reference TRBV28 and TRBJ2-5, reads DVKVTQSSRYLVKRTGEKVFLECVQDMDHENMFWYRQDPGLGLRLIYFSYDVKMKEKGDIPEGYSVSREKKERFSLILESASTNQTSMYLCASSLSGLAGDLSETQYFGPGTRLLVL.

The chain recombines TRBV5-1 with TRBJ2-1, with TRBD2 as a possible D gene (6 bases). This CDR3 has 15 residues. Between the trimmed V and J ends, which lost 4 bases and 5 bases, there was a span of 16 bases. Looked up from germline, CDR1 is SGHRS and CDR2 is YFSETQ. The CDR3 coding sequence is TGCGCCAGCAGCGCCGGGACTGCTATCCACAATGAGCAGTTCTTC. This gives the protein CASSAGTAIHNEQFF.

In its sample, this clone was seen once. This sequence joins TRBV5-4 and TRBJ2-1, with D hard to call. The CDR3 extends over 14 amino acids. V was clipped by 6 bases and J by 2 bases, with 12 bases between them. From germline, CDR1 is SGHNT and CDR2 YYREEE (reference sequence). The CDR3 loop is CASTPELAYNEQFF. CDR3 nucleotide sequence: TGTGCCAGCACCCCTGAGTTAGCCTACAATGAGCAGTTCTTC. Full variable domain (outside the CDR3, taken from reference TRBV5-4 and TRBJ2-1): ETGVTQSPTHLIKTRGQQVTLRCSSQSGHNTVSWYQQALGQGPQFIFQYYREEENGRGNFPPRFSGLQFPNYSSELNVNALELDDSALYLCASTPELAYNEQFFGPGTRLTVL.

The CDR3 DNA sequence: TGTGCCAGCAGCAAAGCGAAGGGACAGGGGAATCAGCCCCAGCATTTT. It translates to CASSKAKGQGNQPQHF. V and J are TRBV21-1 and TRBJ1-5; the table's D call, TRBD1, has no DNA check behind it. TRBV21-1 is a pseudogene. The CDR3 contains 16 residues.

The chain recombines TRBV27 with TRBJ2-3; TRBD2 matches 10 bases. CDR3 length: 17 amino acids. Losses at the gene ends were 0 bases for V and 2 bases for J; bases not matched to a gene: 5. The V gene's germline CDR1 is MNHEY and CDR2 SMNVEV (reference sequence). Here the CDR3 DNA reads TGTGCCAGCAGTTTATCGCGGACTAGCGGCCTCACAGATACGCAGTATTTT. Its protein is CASSLSRTSGLTDTQYF.

The chain has TRBV28 and TRBJ2-7; D not resolved. The CDR3 runs to 10 residues. CDR1 and CDR2 from the germline V gene are MDHEN and SYDVKM. V lost 10 bases to trimming and J lost 4 bases, with 8 bases between them. In DNA, the CDR3 is TGTGCCACCCAATGGTACGAGCAGTACTTC. Protein: CATQWYEQYF.

The J gene is TRBJ1-2, the V gene TRBV5-1; unclear D gene. The germline gives CDR1 SGHRS, CDR2 YFSETQ. The germline V and J ends were trimmed by 0 bases and 5 bases, with 14 bases remaining between them. The CDR3 contains 15 residues. This CDR3 is CASSLGLSPAYGYTF. DNA of the CDR3: TGCGCCAGCAGCTTGGGTCTTAGTCCGGCATATGGCTACACCTTC.

This rearrangement joins TRBV28 to TRBJ1-1; the match to TRBD1 covers 8 bases. From germline, CDR1 is MDHEN and CDR2 SYDVKM. CDR3 length equals 15 residues. V was pared by 3 bases and J by 0 bases, with 3 bases of the junction left unmatched. The CDR3 spells CASSFSTGVNTEAFF. The CDR3 DNA follows: TGTGCCAGCAGTTTCTCGACAGGGGTGAACACTGAAGCTTTCTTT.

The chain links TRBV29-1 to TRBJ2-3; D is unclear. The CDR3 runs 13 residues. Between the trimmed V and J ends, which lost 0 bases and 8 bases, there was a span of 12 bases. Looked up from germline, CDR1 is SQVTM and CDR2 is ANQGSEA. The CDR3 coding sequence is TGCAGCGTTGAAGATAGAACTAACCCTACGCAGTATTTT. Translated: CSVEDRTNPTQYF.

This chain links TRBV28 with TRBJ1-2; tentative D call: TRBD1 (6 bases). Germline V gene data show CDR1 as MDHEN and CDR2 as SYDVKM. Trimming shortened V by 5 bases and J by 7 bases, and 8 bases separated the two germline ends. This CDR3 contains 11 residues. The CDR3 here is CASSTGFGYTF. The CDR3 DNA follows: TGTGCCAGCAGTACAGGGTTTGGCTACACCTTC.